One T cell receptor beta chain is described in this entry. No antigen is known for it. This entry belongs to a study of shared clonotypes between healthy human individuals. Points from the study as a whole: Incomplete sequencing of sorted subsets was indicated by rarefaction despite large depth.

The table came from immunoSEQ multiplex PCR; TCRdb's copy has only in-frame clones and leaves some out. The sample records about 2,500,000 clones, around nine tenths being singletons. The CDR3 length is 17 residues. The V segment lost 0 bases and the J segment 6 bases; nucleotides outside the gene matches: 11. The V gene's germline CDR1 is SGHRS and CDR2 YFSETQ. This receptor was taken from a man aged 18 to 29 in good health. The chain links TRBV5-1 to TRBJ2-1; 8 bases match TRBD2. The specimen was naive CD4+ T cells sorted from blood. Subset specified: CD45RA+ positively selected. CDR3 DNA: TGCGCCAGCAGCTTGGAACTAGCGGCCGGTGGTGGCAATGAGCAGTTCTTC. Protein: CASSLELAAGGGNEQFF.